This record concerns one T cell receptor (beta chain) sequence. Its antigen is still unknown. This sample stems from a study of T cell responses to AZD1222 COVID-19 vaccine. Some clones are missing from TCRdb's copy, which holds only in-frame ones; the method was immunoSEQ multiplex PCR. The repertoire includes roughly 18,000 clones, around four fifths of them detected once, and 14% sits in the top ten. Study results and caveats: Close to half of spike-specific TCRs reportedly recognize unmutated variant regions.

This receptor was obtained from an adult who received the AZD1222 COVID-19 vaccine. This material consisted of peripheral blood, taken 28 days after the second AZD1222 dose.

The CDR3 here is CASKYGGALGETQYF. CDR3 in DNA: TGTGCCAGCAAGTACGGGGGGGCATTAGGAGAGACCCAGTACTTC. The chain combines TRBV27 with TRBJ2-5; 8 bases line up with TRBD2. There are 15 residues in the CDR3. Germline CDR1 MNHEY, CDR2 SMNVEV (reference sequence). Trimming took 7 bases from V and 4 from J; bases not matched to a gene: 11.